The 8 T cell receptor beta chains in this list originate from one sample, sequenced in a study of identical twins. TCRdb redid the calling of the 5' RACE reads with MiXCR, one entry per CDR3 protein. The table has about 890,000 distinct CDR3 sequences, roughly 12% seen once; the top ten hold around 1.6%. These data are also associated with another study on yellow fever vaccine responses in identical twins.

The sample taken for sequencing was PBMCs. Source of these receptors: a woman younger than 35 in good health.

This clonotype occurred a few times. The chain combines TRBV21-1 with TRBJ2-7; the D call in the table, TRBD1, was not verified against the DNA. TRBV21-1 is annotated as a pseudogene. The CDR3 spans 14 residues. In nucleotides, the CDR3 is TGTGCCAGCAGCAGTGATAGGGGGGTCTACGAGCAGTACGTC. Protein sequence: CASSSDRGVYEQYV.

This clonotype was observed once. Here the CDR3 DNA reads TGTGCCAGCAGCCAAACCCTAGGGGTCCGAACCGGGGAGCTGTTTTTT. It translates to CASSQTLGVRTGELFF. The V gene is TRBV14, the J gene TRBJ2-2; a possible D gene is TRBD1 (5 bases). This CDR3 is built from 16 residues. V dropped 2 bases and J dropped 5 bases, with 15 bases sitting between them. The germline V gene encodes CDR1 SGHDN and CDR2 FVKESK.

The V and J genes are TRBV28 and TRBJ1-3; unclear D gene. Germline assignment: CDR1 MDHEN and CDR2 SYDVKM. Deletions cut 3 bases from V and 6 bases from J, with 9 bases between. This CDR3 has 13 residues. The CDR3 DNA reads TGTGCCAGCAGTTTGAGGCAAGAAAACACCATATATTTT. Amino acid sequence: CASSLRQENTIYF.

The chain couples TRBV19 to TRBJ1-5; unclear D gene. V was pared by 4 bases and J by 1 base, with 17 bases between. There are 17 residues in the CDR3. Germline CDR1 LNHDA, CDR2 SQIVND (reference sequence). The CDR3 sequence is CASSTIQAGRSNQPQHF. The CDR3 DNA reads as TGTGCCAGTAGTACCATTCAGGCAGGCAGGAGCAATCAGCCCCAGCATTTT.

The chain links TRBV28 to TRBJ2-7, with 12 bases that match TRBD1. The CDR3 is 15 residues long. V shed 5 bases and J 2 bases; nucleotides not matched to a gene: 4. Germline CDR1 reads MDHEN; CDR2 reads SYDVKM. CDR3 bases: TGTGCCAGCAGTCAGCGGGACAGGGGGCCCTACGAGCAGTACTTC. It codes for CASSQRDRGPYEQYF.

V is TRBV5-1 and J is TRBJ2-7; no reliable D call. Trimming stripped 0 bases from V and 5 bases from J, with 12 bases between. Germline-derived CDR1 and CDR2 are SGHRS and YFSETQ. The CDR3 has 14 amino acids. CDR3 loop: CASSLEGVSNEQYV. CDR3 DNA sequence: TGCGCCAGCAGCTTGGAAGGTGTCAGTAACGAGCAGTACGTC.

This clonotype has a handful of counts. The chain combines TRBV6-5 with TRBJ1-6; D unclear. From germline, CDR1 is MNHEY and CDR2 SVGAGI. This CDR3 is built from 14 residues. Trimming removed 4 bases from V and 7 bases from J, with 11 bases in between. For the CDR3, the DNA is TGTGCCAGCAGTTTTGGACGGCCGAATTCACCCCTCCACTTT. Its translation is CASSFGRPNSPLHF.

The chain is built from TRBV20-1 and TRBJ1-1; D is ambiguous. V lost 6 bases and J 2 bases, leaving 16 bases between the germline ends. Germline CDR1 DFQATT, CDR2 SNEGSKA (reference sequence). The CDR3 is 14 residues long. CDR3 bases: TGCAGTGCCCTAACGGGTGGCGGAAACACTGAAGCTTTCTTT. Translation: CSALTGGGNTEAFF.